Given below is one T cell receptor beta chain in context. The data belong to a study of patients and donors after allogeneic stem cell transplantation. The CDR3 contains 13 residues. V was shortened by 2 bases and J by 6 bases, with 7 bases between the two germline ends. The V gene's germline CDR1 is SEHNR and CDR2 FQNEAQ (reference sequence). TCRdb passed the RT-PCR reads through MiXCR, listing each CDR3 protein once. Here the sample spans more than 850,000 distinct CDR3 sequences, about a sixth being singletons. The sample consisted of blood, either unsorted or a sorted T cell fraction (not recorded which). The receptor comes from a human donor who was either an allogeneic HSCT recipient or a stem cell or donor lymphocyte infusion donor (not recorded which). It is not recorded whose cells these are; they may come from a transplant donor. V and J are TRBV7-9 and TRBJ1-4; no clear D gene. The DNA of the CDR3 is TGTGCCAGCAGCTTAACGCCTGATGAAAAACTGTTTTTT. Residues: CASSLTPDEKLFF.